Only one count was recorded for the clone carrying this T cell receptor (beta chain). Additional DNA sequences in this sample encode the identical CDR3. J was trimmed by 4 bases and V by 4 bases; bases with no gene match: 0. Germline-derived CDR1 and CDR2 are SNHLY and FYNNEI. CDR3 length: 13 residues. The data were taken from a study of blood T cell repertoires in COVID-19. The protocol was immunoSEQ multiplex PCR, while the TCRdb copy is restricted to in-frame clones and leaves out a portion. The sample lists roughly 300,000 clones; about 86% were seen once. The sample comprised PBMCs or T cells enriched from blood (not recorded which). The rearrangement joins TRBV2 to TRBJ2-3; TRBD1 aligns across 9 bases. The sequence came from a woman aged 40-49 years with acute COVID-19. The CDR3 here is CASSGQGADTQYF. Written as DNA, the CDR3 is TGTGCCAGCAGTGGACAGGGGGCAGATACGCAGTATTTT. Variable domain in full (rest from reference TRBV2 and TRBJ2-3): EPEVTQTPSHQVTQMGQEVILRCVPISNHLYFYWYRQILGQKVEFLVSFYNNEISEKSEIFDDQFSVERPDGSNFTLKIRSTKLEDSAMYFCASSGQGADTQYFGPGTRLTVL.